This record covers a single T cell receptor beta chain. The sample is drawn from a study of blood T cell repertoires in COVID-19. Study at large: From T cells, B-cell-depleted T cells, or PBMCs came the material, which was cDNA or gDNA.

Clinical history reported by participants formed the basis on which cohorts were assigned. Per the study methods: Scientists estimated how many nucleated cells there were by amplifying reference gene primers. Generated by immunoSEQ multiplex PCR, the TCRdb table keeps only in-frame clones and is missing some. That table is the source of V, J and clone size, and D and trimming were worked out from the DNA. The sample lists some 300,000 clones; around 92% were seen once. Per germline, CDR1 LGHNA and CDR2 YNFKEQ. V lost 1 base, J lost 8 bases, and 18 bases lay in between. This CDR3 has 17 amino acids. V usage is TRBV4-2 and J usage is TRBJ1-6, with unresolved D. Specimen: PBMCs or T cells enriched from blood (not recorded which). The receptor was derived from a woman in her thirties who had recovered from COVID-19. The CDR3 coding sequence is TGTGCCAGCAGCCAAGTCAACGGGGATCGGGTTTATTCACCCCTCCACTTT. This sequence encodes CASSQVNGDRVYSPLHF.